The clone carrying this TCR beta chain occurred many times. Preparing the TCRbeta library involved the use of unique molecular identifiers. MiXCR, applied by TCRdb to the PCR reads, yields one record per CDR3 protein. Of about 610,000 distinct CDR3 sequences in the sample, 10% were seen once. The trim removed 1 base at V and 1 base at J, leaving 10 bases unmatched. CDR3 size: 19 residues. Germline V gene lookup returns CDR1 LGHDT and CDR2 YNNKEL (reference sequence). This sample was included in a study of T-cell reconstitution after alpha-beta-depleted transplantation in children. Sequencing used PBMCs from the stem cell graft donor, obtained from the stem cell graft. This clonotype originated in a human donor who donated a stem cell graft to a child with acute myeloid leukemia. This chain links TRBV3-1 with TRBJ2-2; 9 positions agree with TRBD2. CDR3 region: CASSQGPLAGNENTGELFF. CDR3 DNA: TGTGCCAGCAGCCAAGGACCTCTAGCGGGAAATGAGAACACCGGGGAGCTGTTTTTT. Filled out from reference TRBV3-1 and TRBJ2-2, the complete variable domain reads DTAVSQTPKYLVTQMGNDKSIKCEQNLGHDTMYWYKQDSKKFLKIMFSYNNKELIINETVPNRFSPKSPDKAHLNLHINSLELGDSAVYFCASSQGPLAGNENTGELFFGEGSRLTVL.